These T cell receptor beta chains were read from a single sample in a study of shared clonotypes between healthy human individuals. Profiling relied on immunoSEQ multiplex PCR, and the TCRdb table lists in-frame clones only, not all of them. This sample has more than 2 million clones, with 95% found just once. Sequences were obtained from naive CD4+ T cells sorted from blood. These TCRs come from a man aged 18-30 years in good health. Both conserved end residues are part of each CDR3. D genes are given only for firm matches. Clone sizes are given selectively: once, few, many, or a class where the clone is expanded.

d_gene	v_gene	j_gene	abundance	CDR3nt	CDR3aa
TRBD1	TRBV29-1	TRBJ2-3	-	TGCAGCGTTGGCCGGGACAGGGCAGAGACGCAGTATTTT	CSVGRDRAETQYF
-	TRBV5-4	TRBJ1-2	few	TGTGCCAGCAGCTTGGACCAGAACTATGGCTACACCTTC	CASSLDQNYGYTF
TRBD1	TRBV27	TRBJ1-2	once	TGTGCCAGCAGAGGTACAGGGGTCTATGGCTACACCTTC	CASRGTGVYGYTF
TRBD1	TRBV6-6	TRBJ1-3	-	TGTGCCAGCAGTTCCGGGACAGGGTTTGGAAACACCATATATTTT	CASSSGTGFGNTIYF
-	TRBV27	TRBJ1-6	-	TGTGCCAGCAGTTCGACGGGCTATAATTCACCCCTCCACTTT	CASSSTGYNSPLHF
-	TRBV5-1	TRBJ2-3	-	TGCGCCAGCAGCTCGAACGGCGGTTTCACAGATACGCAGTATTTT	CASSSNGGFTDTQYF
-	TRBV28	TRBJ1-5	-	TGTGCCAGCAGCAAAACGACAGGTCGTAGCAATCAGCCCCAGCATTTT	CASSKTTGRSNQPQHF
TRBD2	TRBV9	TRBJ2-5	-	TGTGCCAGCAGCGTAGACCTTGTGACTAGCGGGGTGCGGGAGACCCAGTACTTC	CASSVDLVTSGVRETQYF
-	TRBV25-1	TRBJ2-6	-	TGTGCCAGCAGTGAAGGGGGGTCCAACGTCCTGACTTTC	CASSEGGSNVLTF
-	TRBV11-2	TRBJ2-5	-	TGTGCCAGCAGCTTACCAATAATACAGACCCAGTACTTC	CASSLPIIQTQYF
-	TRBV5-1	TRBJ2-3	-	TGCGCCAGCAGCTTGGCAGGGACCAGCACAGATACGCAGTATTTT	CASSLAGTSTDTQYF
-	TRBV5-4	TRBJ2-7	few	TGTGCCAGCAGCTTTGATAGGACTGGGGAGCAGTACTTC	CASSFDRTGEQYF
TRBD1	TRBV15	TRBJ1-6	-	TGTGCCACCAGCTCGGGGCAGGGGGCTTTACGATCACCCCTCCACTTT	CATSSGQGALRSPLHF
-	TRBV6-4	TRBJ2-2	-	TGTGCCAGCAGAGCAGGGAATAGCGCCGGGGAGCTGTTTTTT	CASRAGNSAGELFF
-	TRBV19	TRBJ1-5	-	TGTGCCAGTAGTTCGAGCCCGGTGGGCCAGCCCCAGCATTTT	CASSSSPVGQPQHF
-	TRBV6-5	TRBJ2-5	-	TGTGCCAGCAGCTCGCCGGGGGAGACCCAGTACTTC	CASSSPGETQYF
-	TRBV10-3	TRBJ1-1	few	TGTGCCATCAGGGGGAACACTGAAGCTTTCTTT	CAIRGNTEAFF
-	TRBV6-1	TRBJ1-5	-	TGTGCCAGCAGTTCAGGGTTTAGTGGCAATCAGCCCCAGCATTTT	CASSSGFSGNQPQHF